The present T cell receptor beta chain was sequenced within a study of shared clonotypes between healthy human individuals. Original data processing: ImmunoSEQ output held junction-only sequences without quality scores, so filtering differed. Sequenced by immunoSEQ multiplex PCR; TCRdb stores in-frame clones only, minus some. The DNA was the basis for D and trimming; V, J and clone size are from that table. The sample comprises fewer than 2.5 million clones, under 95% of which are singletons, and more than 0.35% rests with the top ten. CDR3 length: 14 residues. Germline V CDR1 and CDR2: SGHVS, FQNEAQ. The germline V and J ends were trimmed by 4 bases and 4 bases, with 13 bases remaining between them.

Material for sequencing was naive CD4+ T cells from PBMCs. Subset reported: CD45RA+ positively selected. This clonotype originated in a man between 18 and 35 years old in good health. Some clones in this sample may be carry-over from other donors' samples. The chain links TRBV7-8 to TRBJ2-5; D perhaps matches TRBD2 (5 bases). CDR3 amino acids: CASSSSGKGETQYF. DNA for the CDR3: TGTGCCAGCAGCTCCAGCGGAAAGGGAGAGACCCAGTACTTC.